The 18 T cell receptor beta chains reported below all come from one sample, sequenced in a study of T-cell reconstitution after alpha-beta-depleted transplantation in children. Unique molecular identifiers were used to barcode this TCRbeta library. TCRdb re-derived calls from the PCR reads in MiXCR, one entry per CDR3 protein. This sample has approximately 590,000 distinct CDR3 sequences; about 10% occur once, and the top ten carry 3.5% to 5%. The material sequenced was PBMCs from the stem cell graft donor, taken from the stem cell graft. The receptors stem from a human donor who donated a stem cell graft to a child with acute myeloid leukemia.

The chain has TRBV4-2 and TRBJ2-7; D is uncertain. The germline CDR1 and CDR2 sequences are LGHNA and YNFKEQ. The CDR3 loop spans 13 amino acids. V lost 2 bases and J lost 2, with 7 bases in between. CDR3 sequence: CASSQQLAYEQYF. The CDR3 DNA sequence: TGTGCCAGCAGCCAACAACTCGCCTACGAGCAGTACTTC.

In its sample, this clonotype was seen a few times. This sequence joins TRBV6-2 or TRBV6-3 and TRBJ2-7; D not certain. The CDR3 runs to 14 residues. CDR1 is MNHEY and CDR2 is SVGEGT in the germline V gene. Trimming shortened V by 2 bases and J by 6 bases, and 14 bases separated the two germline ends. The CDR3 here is CASSYVLDRGEQYF. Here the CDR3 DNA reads TGTGCCAGCAGTTACGTGTTAGACCGAGGCGAGCAGTACTTC.

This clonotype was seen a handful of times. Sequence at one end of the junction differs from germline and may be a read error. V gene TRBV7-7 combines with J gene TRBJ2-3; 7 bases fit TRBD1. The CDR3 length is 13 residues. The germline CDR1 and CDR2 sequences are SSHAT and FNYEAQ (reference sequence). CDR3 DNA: TGTGCTAGCAGCTTAGACAGGGTAGGAACGCAGTATTTT. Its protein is CASSLDRVGTQYF.

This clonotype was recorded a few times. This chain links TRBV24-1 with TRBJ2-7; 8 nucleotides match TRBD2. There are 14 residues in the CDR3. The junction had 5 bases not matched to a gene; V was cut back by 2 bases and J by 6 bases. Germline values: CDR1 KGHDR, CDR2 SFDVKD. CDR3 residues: CATSDSRTSTEQYF. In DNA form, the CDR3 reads TGTGCCACCAGTGATTCCAGGACTAGCACCGAGCAGTACTTC.

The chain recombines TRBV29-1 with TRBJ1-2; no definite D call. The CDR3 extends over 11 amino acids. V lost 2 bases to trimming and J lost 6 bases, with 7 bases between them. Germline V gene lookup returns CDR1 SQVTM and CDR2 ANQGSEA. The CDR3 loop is CSVEWLNGYTF. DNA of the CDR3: TGCAGCGTTGAATGGCTTAATGGCTACACCTTC.

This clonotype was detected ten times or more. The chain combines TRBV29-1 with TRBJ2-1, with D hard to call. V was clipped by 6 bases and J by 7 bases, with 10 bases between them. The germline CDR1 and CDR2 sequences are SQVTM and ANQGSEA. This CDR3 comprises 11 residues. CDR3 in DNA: TGCAGCGTCCTGGGCCGAAATGAGCAGTTCTTC. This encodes CSVLGRNEQFF.

CDR3 coding DNA: TGTGCCAGCAGCCCCGCGGGACCTATTCTGAATGAGCAGTTCTTC. It is translated as CASSPAGPILNEQFF. The chain recombines TRBV13 with TRBJ2-1, with TRBD2 as a possible D gene (6 bases). The germline V and J ends were trimmed by 5 bases and 7 bases, with 18 bases remaining between them. Germline V CDR1 and CDR2: PRHDT, FYEKMQ (reference sequence). The CDR3 length is 15 residues.

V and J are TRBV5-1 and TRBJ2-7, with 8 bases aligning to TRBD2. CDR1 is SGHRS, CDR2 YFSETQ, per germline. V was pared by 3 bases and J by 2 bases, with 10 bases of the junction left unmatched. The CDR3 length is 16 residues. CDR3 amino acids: CASSWTLAGGAYEQYF. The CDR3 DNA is TGCGCCAGCAGCTGGACCCTAGCGGGCGGGGCCTACGAGCAGTACTTC.

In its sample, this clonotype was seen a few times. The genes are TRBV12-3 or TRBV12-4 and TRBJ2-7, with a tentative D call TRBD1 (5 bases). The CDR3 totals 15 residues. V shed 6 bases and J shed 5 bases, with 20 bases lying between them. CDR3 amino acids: CASSQVTGAVDEQYF. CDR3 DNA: TGTGCCAGCAGCCAAGTCACAGGTGCCGTGGACGAGCAGTACTTC.

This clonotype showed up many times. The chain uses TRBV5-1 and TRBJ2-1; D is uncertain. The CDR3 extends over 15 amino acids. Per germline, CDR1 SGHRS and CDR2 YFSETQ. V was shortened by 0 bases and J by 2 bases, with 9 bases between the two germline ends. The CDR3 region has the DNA TGCGCCAGCAGCTTGGACAGACTCCCCTACAATGAGCAGTTCTTC. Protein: CASSLDRLPYNEQFF.

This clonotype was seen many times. CDR3 DNA: TGTGCCTGGAGTATGTTGGGCAACATTCAGTACTTC. Residues: CAWSMLGNIQYF. V gene TRBV30 combines with J gene TRBJ2-4; no firm D call. Germline V CDR1 and CDR2: GTSNPN, SVGIG (reference sequence). This CDR3 is built from 12 residues. V was clipped by 2 bases and J by 7 bases, with 9 bases between them.

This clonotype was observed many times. CDR3 sequence: CSASTGGDYGYTF. The CDR3 DNA reads as TGCAGTGCTAGCACTGGGGGGGACTATGGCTACACCTTC. The gene calls are TRBV20-1 and TRBJ1-2; D might be TRBD1 (5 bases). CDR3 length: 13 residues. Germline CDR1 is DFQATT and CDR2 is SNEGSKA (reference sequence). Trimming stripped 3 bases from V and 3 bases from J, with 11 bases between.

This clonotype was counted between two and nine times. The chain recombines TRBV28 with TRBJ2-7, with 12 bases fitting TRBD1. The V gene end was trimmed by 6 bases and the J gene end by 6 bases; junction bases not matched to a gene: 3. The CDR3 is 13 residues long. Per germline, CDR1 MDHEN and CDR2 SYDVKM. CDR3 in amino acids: CASRGTGGAEQYF. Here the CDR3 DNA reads TGTGCCAGCAGGGGGACAGGGGGCGCCGAGCAGTACTTC.

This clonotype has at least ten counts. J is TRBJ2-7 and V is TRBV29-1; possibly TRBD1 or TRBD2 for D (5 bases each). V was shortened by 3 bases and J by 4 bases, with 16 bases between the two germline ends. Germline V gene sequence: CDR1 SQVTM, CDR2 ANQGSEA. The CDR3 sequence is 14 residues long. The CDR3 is CSVEASPGGYEQYF. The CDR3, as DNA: TGCAGCGTTGAGGCTAGCCCTGGGGGTTACGAGCAGTACTTC.

The CDR3 DNA reads as TGCGCCAGCAGCTTGGGGTGGCAGGGCGAGACCCAGTACTTC. Protein sequence: CASSLGWQGETQYF. The chain joins TRBV5-1 to TRBJ2-5; possible D gene TRBD1, 5 bases. The CDR3 runs 14 residues. Germline CDR1 reads SGHRS; CDR2 reads YFSETQ. V shed 0 bases and J shed 5 bases, with 11 bases lying between them.

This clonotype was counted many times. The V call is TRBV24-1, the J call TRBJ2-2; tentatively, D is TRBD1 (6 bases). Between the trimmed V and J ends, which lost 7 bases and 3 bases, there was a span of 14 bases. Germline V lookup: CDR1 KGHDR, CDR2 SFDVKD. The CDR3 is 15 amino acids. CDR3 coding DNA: TGTGCCACCAGACCCCAGGGGTTGGACACCGGGGAGCTGTTTTTT. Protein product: CATRPQGLDTGELFF.

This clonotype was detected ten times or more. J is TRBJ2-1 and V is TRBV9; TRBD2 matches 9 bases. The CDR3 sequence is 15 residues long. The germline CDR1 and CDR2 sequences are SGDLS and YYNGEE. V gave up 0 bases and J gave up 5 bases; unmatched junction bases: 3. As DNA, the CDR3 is TGTGCCAGCAGCGTAGGCGGGAGGGGGAACAATGAGCAGTTCTTC. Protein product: CASSVGGRGNNEQFF.

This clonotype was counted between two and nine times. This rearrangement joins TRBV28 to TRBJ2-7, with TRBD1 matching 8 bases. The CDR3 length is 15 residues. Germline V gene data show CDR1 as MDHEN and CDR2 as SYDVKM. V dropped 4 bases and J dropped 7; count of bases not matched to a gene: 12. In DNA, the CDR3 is TGTGCCAGCAGTTCCCCGGGACAGGAGGTGTCTGAGCAGTACTTC. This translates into CASSSPGQEVSEQYF. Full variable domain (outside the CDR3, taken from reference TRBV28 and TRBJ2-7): DVKVTQSSRYLVKRTGEKVFLECVQDMDHENMFWYRQDPGLGLRLIYFSYDVKMKEKGDIPEGYSVSREKKERFSLILESASTNQTSMYLCASSSPGQEVSEQYFGPGTRLTVT.